Described below is a single TCR beta chain sequence and its context. The CDR3 does not end in the conserved phenylalanine or tryptophan, so this is likely a read error. These data are taken from a study of CDR3 diversity in severe acne. TCRdb re-called the PCR reads with MiXCR, one entry per CDR3 protein. The repertoire holds about 98,000 distinct CDR3 sequences, approximately 47% seen once, with under 15% in the top ten. The CDR3 totals 16 residues. The V and J ends lost 0 bases and 8 bases respectively, with 22 bases between them. Germline lookup yields CDR1 SQVTM and CDR2 ANQGSEA. The sequencing input was blood. The sequence was collected from a male donor with acne. The genes are TRBV29-1 and TRBJ1-2; D may be TRBD1 (6 bases). The CDR3, as DNA: TGCAGCGTTGAAGATAAACCGCTGGAGGAGGGGGACGGCTACACCTAC. As protein: CSVEDKPLEEGDGYTY.